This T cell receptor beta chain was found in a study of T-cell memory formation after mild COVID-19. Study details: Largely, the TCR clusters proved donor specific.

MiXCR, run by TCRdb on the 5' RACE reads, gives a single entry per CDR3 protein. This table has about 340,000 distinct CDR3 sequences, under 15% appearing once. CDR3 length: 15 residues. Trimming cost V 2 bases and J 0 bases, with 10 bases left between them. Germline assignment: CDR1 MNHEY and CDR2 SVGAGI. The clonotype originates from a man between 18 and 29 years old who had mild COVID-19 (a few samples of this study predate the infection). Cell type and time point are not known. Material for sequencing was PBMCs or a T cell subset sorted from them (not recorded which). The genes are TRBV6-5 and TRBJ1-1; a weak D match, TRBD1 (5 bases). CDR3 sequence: CASSYVEGMNTEAFF. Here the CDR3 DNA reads TGTGCCAGCAGTTACGTAGAGGGGATGAACACTGAAGCTTTCTTT.